These 24 T cell receptor beta chains were all obtained from the same sample, sequenced in a study of T cell repertoires in cytomegalovirus infection. TCRdb re-called the reads with MiXCR, one entry per CDR3 protein. Altogether roughly 240,000 distinct CDR3 sequences are present, under 8.5% being singletons, with the ten largest covering 5.5% to 6.5%. The sequenced sample consisted of PBMCs. Receptors originate from a human donor in good health (CMV status not recorded). Some clones in this sample may be carry-over from other donors' samples.

In this sample, this clonotype turned up many times. The gene calls are TRBV7-2 and TRBJ2-3, with D possibly being TRBD2 (5 bases). This CDR3 comprises 15 residues. V was trimmed by 1 base and J by 4 bases, leaving 12 bases between them. Germline-derived CDR1 and CDR2 are SGHTA and FQGNSA. The CDR3 DNA sequence: TGTGCCAGCAGCTTAGTCCGTTCCGGGGCAGATACGCAGTATTTT. The encoded protein is CASSLVRSGADTQYF. Using reference TRBV7-2 and TRBJ2-3 for the parts outside the CDR3, the full variable domain is GAGVSQSPSNKVTEKGKDVELRCDPISGHTALYWYRQSLGQGLEFLIYFQGNSAPDKSGLPSDRFSAERTGGSVSTLTIQRTQQEDSAVYLCASSLVRSGADTQYFGPGTRLTVL.

Many counts were recorded for this clonotype. This sequence joins TRBV4-1 and TRBJ1-2; D is ambiguous. CDR1 is MGHRA, CDR2 YSYEKL, per germline. V was cut by 1 base and J by 7 bases, with 10 bases left in between. The CDR3 loop spans 13 amino acids. CDR3 in DNA: TGCGCCAGCAGCCAAGTTCTAGTGTCTGGCTACACCTTC. This translates into CASSQVLVSGYTF.

This clonotype was seen repeatedly, ten times or more. J is TRBJ2-2 and V is TRBV11-1, with D unclear. The CDR3 has 13 residues. CDR1 and CDR2 (germline): SGHAT, FQDESV (reference sequence). V gave up 7 bases and J gave up 0 bases, with 6 bases separating them. CDR3 DNA sequence: TGTGCCAGCAACCCTTCGAACACCGGGGAGCTGTTTTTT. Translated, it gives CASNPSNTGELFF. The full variable domain, with the rest looked up from reference TRBV11-1 and TRBJ2-2, is EAEVAQSPRYKITEKSQAVAFWCDPISGHATLYWYRQILGQGPELLVQFQDESVVDDSQLPKDRFSAERLKGVDSTLKIQPAELGDSAMYLCASNPSNTGELFFGEGSRLTVL.

Many counts were recorded for this clonotype. The rearrangement joins TRBV5-5 to TRBJ2-3, with 8 bases fitting TRBD2. The germline gives CDR1 SGHKS, CDR2 YYEKEE (reference sequence). With 2 bases clipped from V and 3 bases from J, the junction kept 8 bases outside the gene matches. The CDR3 extends over 16 amino acids. CDR3 coding DNA: TGTGCCAGCAGCTTAGGTACGGGACTAGAGACAGATACGCAGTATTTT. Amino acid sequence: CASSLGTGLETDTQYF.

This clonotype was recorded at least ten times. This chain connects TRBV29-1 to TRBJ1-3; TRBD1 aligns across 9 bases. Germline CDR1 and CDR2: SQVTM and ANQGSEA. V shed 6 bases, J shed 0 bases, and the junction held 6 bases outside the gene matches. The length of the CDR3 is 15 residues. CDR3 in amino acids: CSVHDRGASGNTIYF. CDR3 DNA: TGCAGCGTCCACGACAGGGGGGCCTCTGGAAACACCATATATTTT. Together with reference TRBV29-1 and TRBJ1-3, the CDR3 gives the full variable domain: SAVISQKPSRDICQRGTSLTIQCQVDSQVTMMFWYRQQPGQSLTLIATANQGSEATYESGFVIDKFPISRPNLTFSTLTVSNMSPEDSSIYLCSVHDRGASGNTIYFGEGSWLTVV.

The sample holds many counts of this clonotype. The chain employs TRBV12-3 or TRBV12-4 and TRBJ2-5; possibly TRBD2 for D (5 bases). The CDR3 loop spans 11 amino acids. Trimming cost V 5 bases and J 7 bases, with 8 bases left between them. This CDR3 reads CASSARGTQYF. The DNA of the CDR3 is TGTGCCAGCAGTGCCCGGGGGACCCAGTACTTC.

In its sample, this clonotype was seen many times. V gene TRBV7-2 combines with J gene TRBJ2-7; TRBD2 matches at 10 bases. The ends lost 1 base at V and 9 bases at J; junction bases unmatched: 6. Germline V lookup: CDR1 SGHTA, CDR2 FQGNSA. CDR3 length: 14 residues. The CDR3, as DNA: TGTGCCAGCAGCTTAGGGCTAGCGGGGGTAGGGCAGTACTTC. Translation: CASSLGLAGVGQYF.

This clonotype was seen ten or more times. The chain uses TRBV7-2 and TRBJ2-3; D is uncertain. Trimming pared 1 base from V and 5 bases from J, leaving 7 bases between. This CDR3 has 13 amino acids. CDR1 and CDR2 (germline): SGHTA, FQGNSA. The CDR3 sequence is CASSLVPIDTQYF. CDR3 coding DNA: TGTGCCAGCAGCTTAGTCCCCATAGATACGCAGTATTTT.

This clonotype was seen a few times. The V gene is TRBV28, the J gene TRBJ2-3, with a tentative D call TRBD1 (5 bases). The V end lost 4 bases, the J end lost 0 bases, and 20 bases lay between the germline ends. The CDR3 extends over 18 amino acids. Germline values: CDR1 MDHEN, CDR2 SYDVKM. CDR3 DNA sequence: TGTGCCAGCAGTTCTTTTATAAAGGGGAAAACTAGCACAGATACGCAGTATTTT. Translating it yields CASSSFIKGKTSTDTQYF.

This clonotype was seen more than once but under ten times. The chain carries TRBV29-1 and TRBJ1-5; D is unclear. Germline loops: CDR1 SQVTM, CDR2 ANQGSEA. Trimming pared 7 bases from V and 3 bases from J, leaving 13 bases between. The CDR3 is made up of 13 amino acids. DNA for the CDR3: TGCAGCGCCCCCTGCTATTCCAATCAGCCCCAGCATTTT. It yields the protein CSAPCYSNQPQHF.

This clonotype was found many times. The chain links TRBV2 to TRBJ1-1; no clear D. The V gene's germline CDR1 is SNHLY and CDR2 FYNNEI. The V and J ends lost 7 bases and 1 base respectively, with 13 bases between them. This CDR3 has 14 residues. CDR3 DNA: TGTGCCAGCAAATTACAGTCCCCGAACACTGAAGCTTTCTTT. It specifies CASKLQSPNTEAFF.

The chain employs TRBV20-1 and TRBJ1-3, with 7 bases matching TRBD1. V trimming: 5 bases; J trimming: 3 bases; junction bases outside the gene matches: 7. Germline values: CDR1 DFQATT, CDR2 SNEGSKA (reference sequence). This CDR3 is 14 amino acids long. As DNA, the CDR3 is TGCAGTGCTGTATCCGACAGGGATGGAAACACCATATATTTT. It encodes CSAVSDRDGNTIYF.

This clonotype was recorded many times. The chain couples TRBV6-6 to TRBJ2-7; D is undetermined. Between the trimmed V and J ends, which lost 0 bases and 6 bases, there was a span of 12 bases. This CDR3 has 14 residues. Germline V CDR1 and CDR2: MNHNY, SVGAGI (reference sequence). CDR3 region: CASSYSSKSTEQYF. CDR3 nucleotide sequence: TGTGCCAGCAGTTACTCGAGTAAATCAACCGAGCAGTACTTC.

In its sample, this clonotype was seen a few times. The J gene is TRBJ1-1, the V gene TRBV18, with 9 bases lining up with TRBD1. CDR1 and CDR2 from the germline V gene are KGHSH and LQKENI. V lost 2 bases to trimming and J lost 2 bases; unmatched junction nucleotides: 3. The CDR3 is 15 residues long. CDR3 residues: CASSPGTGRNTEAFF. The CDR3 bases are TGTGCCAGCTCACCAGGGACAGGGCGTAACACTGAAGCTTTCTTT.

This clonotype has ten or more counts. The chain links TRBV12-3 or TRBV12-4 to TRBJ2-7; D is unresolved. V gave up 6 bases and J gave up 9 bases, with 15 bases separating them. This CDR3 comprises 12 residues. The CDR3: CASSRSRGGQYF. The CDR3 DNA follows: TGTGCCAGCAGCCGTAGCCGAGGCGGGCAGTACTTC.

This clonotype occurred many times. The chain employs TRBV28 and TRBJ1-3; D not certain. Trimming cost V 6 bases and J 0 bases, with 12 bases left between them. CDR3 length: 15 amino acids. Germline V lookup: CDR1 MDHEN, CDR2 SYDVKM. The CDR3 DNA follows: TGTGCCAGCAGGACGGGAGACCACTCTGGAAACACCATATATTTT. Its translation is CASRTGDHSGNTIYF.

In the case of this clonotype: One junction end disagrees with the germline gene, perhaps due to a read error. This chain uses TRBV7-2 with TRBJ1-6, with D hard to call. The CDR3 extends over 14 amino acids. The germline CDR1 and CDR2 sequences are SGHTA and FQGNSA. CDR3 DNA: TGTGCCAGCAGCCGAATCTTTGATAGTTCACCCCCCCACTTT. Protein product: CASSRIFDSSPPHF.

The genes are TRBV25-1 and TRBJ2-6; no clear D. V was clipped by 10 bases and J by 1 base, with 5 bases between them. Germline loops: CDR1 MGHDK, CDR2 SYGVNS. The CDR3 totals 12 residues. The CDR3 loop is CATASGANVLTF. The CDR3 nucleotides are TGTGCCACCGCGTCTGGGGCCAACGTCCTGACTTTC.

This clonotype was recorded many times. The chain carries TRBV6-1 and TRBJ1-2; maybe TRBD1 (6 bases). Germline V gives CDR1 MNHNS, CDR2 SASEGT. CDR3 size: 13 residues. The V end was cut by 6 bases, the J end by 7 bases, with 15 bases between. Written as DNA, the CDR3 is TGTGCCAGCAGACAGCTAACAGGGATTGGCTACACCTTC. This translates into CASRQLTGIGYTF.

This clonotype has at least ten counts. The chain has TRBV12-3 or TRBV12-4 and TRBJ1-2, with a tentative D call TRBD1 (5 bases). This CDR3 has 18 residues. Trimming removed 6 bases at V and 5 bases at J, with 28 bases between. CDR3 DNA: TGTGCCAGCAGCATTGGACTCCAGGGACGCCTCGGACCGTATGGCTACACCTTC. Translation: CASSIGLQGRLGPYGYTF.

This clonotype was counted many times. The V and J genes are TRBV6-1 and TRBJ2-5; D remains unclear. CDR1 is MNHNS and CDR2 is SASEGT in the germline V gene. The CDR3 is made up of 15 amino acids. V was shortened by 4 bases and J by 2 bases, with 14 bases between the two germline ends. DNA for the CDR3: TGTGCCAGCAGTGCTTTGGCGAACAGTCAAGAGACCCAGTACTTC. Translating gives CASSALANSQETQYF.

This clonotype was recorded many times. This sequence joins TRBV19 and TRBJ2-3; the D is unclear. CDR3 size: 14 residues. Trimming took off 6 bases at V and 1 base at J, with 11 bases between the two ends. The germline V gene has CDR1 LNHDA and CDR2 SQIVND (reference sequence). The CDR3: CASSLPGGTDTQYF. CDR3 sequence (DNA): TGTGCCAGTAGCCTCCCTGGGGGCACAGATACGCAGTATTTT.

The sample holds many counts of this clonotype. This rearrangement joins TRBV20-1 to TRBJ2-4; D is possibly TRBD2 (5 bases). The CDR3 is made up of 14 amino acids. V was shortened by 5 bases and J by 5 bases, with 16 bases between the two germline ends. Germline CDR1 and CDR2: DFQATT and SNEGSKA (reference sequence). The chain's CDR3 is CSAPGGALENIQYF. CDR3 in DNA: TGCAGTGCTCCCGGAGGAGCACTCGAAAACATTCAGTACTTC.

This clonotype was counted many times. The CDR3 DNA reads TGTGCCAGCAGCCGACAGGGCCCCGGGGAGCTGTTTTTT. Its translation: CASSRQGPGELFF. The chain is built from TRBV6-2 or TRBV6-3 and TRBJ2-2, with 7 bases fitting TRBD1. Germline V lookup: CDR1 MNHEY, CDR2 SVGEGT. Trimming took 6 bases from V and 6 from J; bases not matched to a gene: 4. CDR3 length: 13 amino acids.